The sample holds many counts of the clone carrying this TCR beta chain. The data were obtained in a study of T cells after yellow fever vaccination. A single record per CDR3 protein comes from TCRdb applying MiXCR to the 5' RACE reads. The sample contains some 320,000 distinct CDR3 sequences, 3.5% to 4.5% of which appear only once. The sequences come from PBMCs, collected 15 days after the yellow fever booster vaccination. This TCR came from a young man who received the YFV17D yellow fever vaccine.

CDR3 region: CASSSGPSSYNEQFF. DNA of the CDR3: TGTGCCAGTTCCTCCGGACCGAGCTCCTACAATGAGCAGTTCTTC. V and J are TRBV19 and TRBJ2-1, with D uncertain. V gave up 8 bases and J gave up 0 bases, with 14 bases separating them. CDR1 is LNHDA, CDR2 SQIVND, per germline (reference sequence). CDR3 length: 15 residues. Combining the CDR3 with reference TRBV19 and TRBJ2-1 gives the whole variable domain DGGITQSPKYLFRKEGQNVTLSCEQNLNHDAMYWYRQDPGQGLRLIYYSQIVNDFQKGDIAEGYSVSREKKESFPLTVTSAQKNPTAFYLCASSSGPSSYNEQFFGPGTRLTVL.